This T cell receptor (beta chain) was recovered during a study of cytomegalovirus exposure and HLA in healthy donors. Turning to the study itself: Among roughly 190 million T cells, an earlier analysis found approximately 110 million unique TCR beta sequences.

The PCR was carried out with 60 Vbeta primers and 13 Jbeta primers. Method: immunoSEQ multiplex PCR; TCRdb's copy keeps in-frame clones and lacks some. The table includes approximately 90,000 clones, 60% to 85% detected once. This clone was seen only a few times. The CDR3 is 14 amino acids. The ends were cut back, 2 bases at V and 5 bases at J, with 14 bases in the middle. In germline, CDR1 is SGDLS, CDR2 YYNGEE. Healthy people donating bone marrow made up the donors. This clonotype was obtained from a woman in her 40s in good health and CMV-seronegative. The gene calls are TRBV9 and TRBJ2-7; a possible D gene is TRBD2 (6 bases). The sample taken for sequencing was PBMCs. The CDR3 sequence is CASSVGGINHEQYF. The CDR3 region has the DNA TGTGCCAGCAGCGTCGGAGGGATTAACCACGAGCAGTACTTC.